The 18 T cell receptor beta chains presented below share a single source sample, sequenced in a study of beta chain features in type 1 diabetes. Isolated RNA was reverse transcribed in full, so expressed TCRB transcripts were sequenced. Sequencing was performed with immunoSEQ multiplex PCR; in TCRdb, only in-frame clones are kept and a portion is missing. The table includes 810,000 or so clones, under 20% detected once. The sample was naive CD4+ T cells from blood. Every receptor here comes from a woman aged 18-35 years in good health.

The rearrangement uses TRBV4-3 and TRBJ2-1, with a possible D match to TRBD1 (5 bases). V shed 1 base and J shed 9 bases, with 13 bases lying between them. The CDR3 extends over 14 amino acids. In germline, CDR1 is LGHNA, CDR2 YSLEER. The CDR3 is CASSQVAMGPEQFF. CDR3 DNA: TGCGCCAGCAGCCAAGTCGCTATGGGGCCTGAGCAGTTCTTC.

The genes are TRBV5-1 and TRBJ1-1, with 8 bases matching TRBD1. The CDR3 sequence is 14 residues long. The V and J ends lost 3 bases and 1 base, in that order; junction bases with no gene match: 2. Germline V lookup: CDR1 SGHRS, CDR2 YFSETQ. The CDR3 sequence: CASSSRGRNTEAFF. CDR3 DNA: TGCGCCAGCAGCTCCAGGGGGCGGAACACTGAAGCTTTCTTT. Looking up the rest from reference TRBV5-1 and TRBJ1-1 gives the full variable domain: KAGVTQTPRYLIKTRGQQVTLSCSPISGHRSVSWYQQTPGQGLQFLFEYFSETQRNKGNFPGRFSGRQFSNSRSEMNVSTLELGDSALYLCASSSRGRNTEAFFGQGTRLTVV.

This clone has just a few counts. This chain joins TRBV11-2 and TRBJ2-7; TRBD1 matches 9 bases. Germline values: CDR1 SGHAT, CDR2 FQNNGV. V shed 2 bases and J 3 bases; nucleotides not matched to a gene: 14. The CDR3 extends over 18 amino acids. CDR3 residues: CASSLSFVVSGQGYEQYF. CDR3 in DNA: TGTGCCAGCAGCTTATCATTTGTGGTTTCGGGACAGGGCTACGAGCAGTACTTC.

This clone was seen a few times. The V gene is TRBV6-1, the J gene TRBJ2-5; D assignment may be TRBD1 or TRBD2 (5 bases each). The CDR3 runs to 14 residues. The germline gives CDR1 MNHNS, CDR2 SASEGT. V dropped 2 bases and J dropped 4 bases, with 11 bases sitting between them. The CDR3 region is CASSETIGTETQYF. The CDR3 DNA follows: TGTGCCAGCAGTGAAACCATAGGGACAGAGACCCAGTACTTC.

In regard to this clone: Other DNA sequences in the sample encode the same CDR3. The J gene is TRBJ2-7, the V gene TRBV6-5; maybe TRBD2 (5 bases). Deletions cut 3 bases from V and 3 bases from J, with 6 bases between. Looked up from germline, CDR1 is MNHEY and CDR2 is SVGAGI. The CDR3 is made up of 12 amino acids. The CDR3 here is CASSYRGYEQYF. CDR3 DNA: TGTGCCAGCAGTTATCGGGGCTACGAGCAGTACTTC.

This clone was detected only a few times. The chain recombines TRBV5-1 with TRBJ1-2; D possibly corresponds to TRBD1 (5 bases). CDR3 length equals 13 residues. V lost 0 bases, J lost 4 bases, and 7 bases lay in between. In germline, CDR1 is SGHRS, CDR2 YFSETQ. This chain's CDR3 is CASSLGGGYGYTF. In DNA, the CDR3 is TGCGCCAGCAGCTTGGGGGGCGGCTATGGCTACACCTTC.

This chain uses TRBV7-8 with TRBJ2-5, with D tentatively TRBD2 (6 bases). The CDR3 has 15 residues. Germline V lookup: CDR1 SGHVS, CDR2 FQNEAQ. The V end was cut by 3 bases, the J end by 5 bases, with 16 bases between. The CDR3 loop is CASSFRGNPGETQYF. CDR3 DNA: TGTGCCAGCAGCTTCCGCGGGAACCCCGGGGAGACCCAGTACTTC.

The chain couples TRBV5-5 to TRBJ2-5; D is unclear. This CDR3 is built from 13 residues. Trimming took 2 bases from V and 0 from J, leaving 5 bases between them. Germline V gives CDR1 SGHKS, CDR2 YYEKEE (reference sequence). CDR3 DNA: TGTGCCAGCAGCTTTACAGACCAAGAGACCCAGTACTTC. Its protein product is CASSFTDQETQYF.

This clone appeared a few times. V gene TRBV7-2 combines with J gene TRBJ2-5; D possibly corresponds to TRBD2 (6 bases). The V and J ends lost 3 bases and 4 bases respectively, with 12 bases between them. Germline values: CDR1 SGHTA, CDR2 FQGNSA. This CDR3 contains 14 residues. CDR3 in DNA: TGTGCCAGCAGCTTGAACATGGGGGGAGAGACCCAGTACTTC. It encodes CASSLNMGGETQYF.

This clone was seen more than once but under ten times. The chain has TRBV6-5 and TRBJ2-1; D remains unclear. The germline V gene has CDR1 MNHEY and CDR2 SVGAGI. Trimming left V 9 bases short and J 4 bases short, with 10 bases between. There are 12 residues in the CDR3. The CDR3 DNA reads as TGTGCCAGTGGGCAGTTTTACAATGAGCAGTTCTTC. This gives the protein CASGQFYNEQFF.

This chain uses TRBV4-2 with TRBJ1-2; D is uncertain. The germline V and J ends were trimmed by 4 bases and 8 bases, with 14 bases remaining between them. The CDR3 extends over 13 amino acids. Germline assignment: CDR1 LGHNA and CDR2 YNFKEQ. Written as DNA, the CDR3 is TGTGCCAGCAGCCTGTTAGGGCTACTCGGCTACACCTTC. Its translation: CASSLLGLLGYTF.

This clone was seen a handful of times. In DNA, the CDR3 is TGCGCCAGCAGCTCAAGGACAGGGCCTTTTGGCTACACCTTC. As protein: CASSSRTGPFGYTF. The chain combines TRBV5-1 with TRBJ1-2; 8 nucleotides align to TRBD1. The CDR3 consists of 14 residues. CDR1 and CDR2 from the germline V gene are SGHRS and YFSETQ. Trimming cost V 3 bases and J 7 bases; bases outside gene matches: 8.

This clone was detected only a few times. The chain joins TRBV7-9 to TRBJ2-1; 8 bases align to TRBD1. CDR1 is SEHNR, CDR2 FQNEAQ, per germline (reference sequence). The CDR3 has 15 amino acids. V dropped 5 bases and J dropped 5; count of bases not matched to a gene: 8. The CDR3 loop is CASSRQGFGNNEQFF. The CDR3 region has the DNA TGTGCCAGCAGCCGACAGGGGTTTGGGAACAATGAGCAGTTCTTC.

This chain connects TRBV6-5 to TRBJ2-2; D unclear. Germline CDR1 MNHEY, CDR2 SVGAGI. Deletions cut 0 bases from V and 8 bases from J, with 4 bases between. The CDR3 consists of 12 residues. The chain's CDR3 is CASSYSGGELFF. CDR3 DNA: TGTGCCAGCAGTTACTCGGGGGGGGAGCTGTTTTTT.

This clone has a handful of counts. This rearrangement joins TRBV9 to TRBJ2-2, with 8 bases lining up with TRBD1. V shed 4 bases, J shed 0 bases, and the junction held 11 bases outside the gene matches. This CDR3 spans 18 amino acids. Germline CDR1 is SGDLS and CDR2 is YYNGEE. The CDR3 nucleotides read TGTGCCAGCAGCTTAGCGGCCAGGACAGGGTCGAACACCGGGGAGCTGTTTTTT. Residues: CASSLAARTGSNTGELFF.

Details on this clone: This may arise from a read error, as a much more abundant clone is one base away. The rearrangement joins TRBV7-3 to TRBJ2-1; D is undetermined. The V and J ends lost 2 bases and 4 bases respectively, with 3 bases between them. Germline-derived CDR1 and CDR2 are SGHTA and FQGTGA. The length of the CDR3 is 12 residues. The CDR3 DNA reads TGTGCCAGCAGCTTACCGTACAATGAGCAGTTCTTC. Residues: CASSLPYNEQFF.

The rearrangement links TRBV12-5 to TRBJ2-1; 7 nucleotides match TRBD2. CDR1 LGHNT and CDR2 FRNRAP come from the germline V gene. V was pared by 3 bases and J by 5 bases, with 7 bases of the junction left unmatched. There are 15 residues in the CDR3. For the CDR3, the DNA is TGTGCTAGTGGTTTTGGCGGGACTAAGGACAATGAGCAGTTCTTC. This codes for CASGFGGTKDNEQFF.

In its sample, this clone was seen a few times. The rearrangement joins TRBV5-1 to TRBJ2-5; 14 bases agree with TRBD2. Judging by the DNA end, TRBJ2-7 fits better; the J call may be wrong. The CDR3 covers 16 residues. Germline-derived CDR1 and CDR2 are SGHRS and YFSETQ. CDR3 bases: TGCGCCAGCAGCTCCCGGACTAGCGGGAGGACCTACGAGCAGTACTTC. Translating gives CASSSRTSGRTYEQYF.